The 16 T cell receptor beta chains below all came from one sample that was sequenced in a study of blood T cell repertoires in COVID-19. Clones were read by immunoSEQ multiplex PCR, and TCRdb kept only the in-frame ones, dropping some. This table has around 220,000 clones, around 88% appearing once. The sequencing input was peripheral blood. Receptor source: a man younger than 30 with active or convalescent COVID-19.

The V call is TRBV28, the J call TRBJ2-5, with TRBD1 as a possible D gene (7 bases). The CDR3 loop spans 14 amino acids. The germline V gene encodes CDR1 MDHEN and CDR2 SYDVKM. The germline V and J ends were trimmed by 6 bases and 9 bases, with 20 bases remaining between them. CDR3 nucleotide sequence: TGTGCCAGCAGCATTACAGGGGACGGAGGGGCCCAGTACTTC. It codes for CASSITGDGGAQYF.

The chain links TRBV27 to TRBJ2-5; 9 bases map to TRBD1. Germline V gene lookup returns CDR1 MNHEY and CDR2 SMNVEV (reference sequence). The CDR3 totals 16 residues. With 2 bases clipped from V and 7 bases from J, the junction kept 11 bases outside the gene matches. CDR3 residues: CASSLLEDRGGVTQYF. In DNA, the CDR3 is TGTGCCAGCAGTTTACTAGAGGACAGGGGTGGCGTGACCCAGTACTTC.

V usage is TRBV2 and J usage is TRBJ1-2; unclear D gene. Germline V CDR1 and CDR2: SNHLY, FYNNEI. The CDR3 runs 14 residues. With 1 base removed from V and 2 bases from J, the gap between germline ends came to 8 bases. The DNA for the CDR3 is TGTGCCAGCAGTGAAGGGGCTTCAAACTATGGCTACACCTTC. Its translation is CASSEGASNYGYTF.

This chain joins TRBV30 and TRBJ2-2; D is undetermined. Germline CDR1 is GTSNPN and CDR2 is SVGIG (reference sequence). CDR3 length: 13 amino acids. The V end lost 1 base, the J end lost 3 bases, and 6 bases lay between the germline ends. CDR3: CAWSGSDTGELFF. In DNA, the CDR3 is TGTGCCTGGAGTGGATCAGACACCGGGGAGCTGTTTTTT.

This clone occurred once. This chain connects TRBV7-2 to TRBJ2-1; 9 bases are shared with TRBD2. Germline CDR1 reads SGHTA; CDR2 reads FQGNSA. The CDR3 covers 14 residues. V lost 3 bases and J lost 7; bases outside the gene matches: 4. CDR3 DNA sequence: TGTGCCAGCAGCTTGAATGCGGGAGGGAATGAGCAGTTCTTC. Protein product: CASSLNAGGNEQFF.

The rearrangement joins TRBV24-1 to TRBJ2-1; no definite D call. V was clipped by 5 bases and J by 6 bases, with 13 bases between them. Germline V gives CDR1 KGHDR, CDR2 SFDVKD. The CDR3 totals 14 residues. The CDR3 DNA sequence: TGTGCCACCAGTGCCATCCTGAGTTCCAATGAGCAGTTCTTC. This encodes CATSAILSSNEQFF.

The chain carries TRBV9 and TRBJ2-6, with TRBD1 matching over 10 bases. Trimming took 3 bases from V and 2 from J; bases not matched to a gene: 5. The CDR3 is made up of 17 amino acids. Per the germline V gene, CDR1 is SGDLS and CDR2 is YYNGEE. CDR3 nucleotide sequence: TGTGCCAGCAGCGGCGCGGGACAGGGGCCTGGGGCCAACGTCCTGACTTTC. This translates into CASSGAGQGPGANVLTF. The variable domain in full, with the rest retrieved from reference TRBV9 and TRBJ2-6, is DSGVTQTPKHLITATGQRVTLRCSPRSGDLSVYWYQQSLDQGLQFLIQYYNGEERAKGNILERFSAQQFPDLHSELNLSSLELGDSALYFCASSGAGQGPGANVLTFGAGSRLTVL.

The chain has TRBV9 and TRBJ2-1; 8 bases line up with TRBD2. The CDR3 is 15 amino acids. Germline CDR1 is SGDLS and CDR2 is YYNGEE. Trimming took 0 bases from V and 2 from J; bases not matched to a gene: 1. CDR3 bases: TGTGCCAGCAGCGTAGAACTAGCGGCCTACAATGAGCAGTTCTTC. It codes for CASSVELAAYNEQFF. Looking up the rest from reference TRBV9 and TRBJ2-1 gives the full variable domain: DSGVTQTPKHLITATGQRVTLRCSPRSGDLSVYWYQQSLDQGLQFLIQYYNGEERAKGNILERFSAQQFPDLHSELNLSSLELGDSALYFCASSVELAAYNEQFFGPGTRLTVL.

This chain connects TRBV6-5 to TRBJ2-2, with 12 bases lining up with TRBD2. The CDR3 loop spans 15 amino acids. Looked up from germline, CDR1 is MNHEY and CDR2 is SVGAGI. V gave up 6 bases and J gave up 4 bases; unmatched junction bases: 3. For the CDR3, the DNA is TGTGCCAGCAGCCCGGGACTAGCGGGCACCGGGGAGCTGTTTTTT. This translates into CASSPGLAGTGELFF.

V and J are TRBV6-5 and TRBJ1-3; D remains ambiguous. Per germline, CDR1 MNHEY and CDR2 SVGAGI. Trimming pared 8 bases from V and 4 bases from J, leaving 18 bases between. This CDR3 contains 15 residues. The CDR3 DNA reads as TGTGCCAGCCGACTGCTGGGGAGGGTCGGAAACACCATATATTTT. It yields the protein CASRLLGRVGNTIYF.

The chain links TRBV19 to TRBJ2-2, with 7 bases matching TRBD1. This CDR3 is built from 14 residues. In germline, CDR1 is LNHDA, CDR2 SQIVND (reference sequence). Trimming took 5 bases from V and 2 from J; bases not matched to a gene: 2. The CDR3 nucleotides are TGTGCCAGTAGTCACAGGGGAAACACCGGGGAGCTGTTTTTT. Its translation is CASSHRGNTGELFF.

The chain recombines TRBV11-2 with TRBJ1-2, with D uncertain. The CDR3 is 13 amino acids. V was shortened by 5 bases and J by 8 bases, with 15 bases between the two germline ends. From germline, CDR1 is SGHAT and CDR2 FQNNGV. DNA of the CDR3: TGTGCCAGCAGCGCAGGAACAACTGCGGGCTACACCTTC. Protein: CASSAGTTAGYTF.

V and J are TRBV27 and TRBJ2-7; D is unclear. Germline CDR1 and CDR2: MNHEY and SMNVEV (reference sequence). The CDR3 loop spans 11 amino acids. Trimming removed 2 bases at V and 7 bases at J, with 6 bases between. The CDR3 reads CASSLLGEQYF. The CDR3 DNA sequence: TGTGCCAGCAGTTTACTCGGGGAGCAGTACTTC.

This clone appeared once. This chain links TRBV24-1 with TRBJ1-5; D is unresolved. V lost 4 bases and J 3 bases, leaving 12 bases between the germline ends. The CDR3 consists of 15 residues. Germline V gene data show CDR1 as KGHDR and CDR2 as SFDVKD. CDR3 loop: CATSDPQAINQPQHF. Here the CDR3 DNA reads TGTGCCACCAGTGACCCGCAGGCGATCAATCAGCCCCAGCATTTT.

The chain is built from TRBV11-2 and TRBJ2-1, with 12 bases matching TRBD2. Looked up from germline, CDR1 is SGHAT and CDR2 is FQNNGV. Trimming cost V 2 bases and J 2 bases; bases outside gene matches: 4. The CDR3 loop spans 17 amino acids. The CDR3 bases are TGTGCCAGCAGCTTACTAGCGGGAGGGGTAACCTACAATGAGCAGTTCTTC. Encoded protein: CASSLLAGGVTYNEQFF.

CDR3 residues: CASSLQKPYEQYF. The DNA of the CDR3 is TGTGCCAGCAGTTTACAGAAACCCTACGAGCAGTACTTC. The chain joins TRBV6-5 to TRBJ2-7; no clear D gene. The CDR3 loop spans 13 amino acids. CDR1 and CDR2 (germline): MNHEY, SVGAGI. V gave up 4 bases and J gave up 2 bases, with 9 bases separating them.